This T cell receptor beta chain is from a study of blood T cells in healthy people across ages. In germline, CDR1 is DFQATT, CDR2 SNEGSKA (reference sequence). The CDR3 totals 16 residues. With 0 bases clipped from V and 0 bases from J, the junction kept 3 bases outside the gene matches. Broader study findings: Researchers said unsorted PBMCs prevented a conclusive naive versus antigen-experienced comparison.

As to this clonotype: What it binds is unknown.

Primers used in a second PCR of about 7 to 12 cycles were a sample-barcoded 5' primer and a J-beta primer mix. TCRdb re-called the 5' RACE reads through MiXCR, storing one row per CDR3 protein. Here the sample spans hundreds of thousands of distinct CDR3 sequences, 45% to 50% being singletons. Sequencing used blood. The V call is TRBV20-1, the J call TRBJ2-5; TRBD2 matches at 11 bases. This TCR was sampled from a woman aged 60 to 75 in good health. The CDR3 is CSARDQLAGDQETQYF. The CDR3 DNA reads as TGCAGTGCTAGAGATCAACTAGCGGGGGACCAAGAGACCCAGTACTTC.